This T cell receptor beta chain was sequenced in a study of blood T cell repertoires in COVID-19. Study summary: Material from acute and convalescent COVID-19 was sourced from the United States, Italy and Spain. T cells, B-cell-depleted T cells, or PBMCs provided the cDNA or gDNA that served as material.

This clone was counted a few times. As originally analysed: Amplification of reference gene primers was used by the study to estimate nucleated cell counts. Generated by immunoSEQ multiplex PCR, the TCRdb table keeps only in-frame clones and is missing some. V, J and clone size are taken as reported in that table, and D and trimming were inferred from the DNA itself. The table records around 110,000 clones, around four fifths of them present only once. The CDR3 is 15 residues long. Per the germline V gene, CDR1 is MNHEY and CDR2 is SVGAGI. V shed 3 bases and J 6 bases; nucleotides not matched to a gene: 6.

The clonotype comes from a man younger than 40 with acute or convalescent COVID-19. V usage is TRBV6-5 and J usage is TRBJ2-1; 9 bases are shared with TRBD2. The specimen was peripheral blood. The chain's CDR3 is CASSYLSGSGNEQFF. In DNA, the CDR3 is TGTGCCAGCAGTTATCTTAGCGGGAGCGGCAATGAGCAGTTCTTC.